The next 14 T cell receptor beta chains were all read from a single sample in a study of blood T cell repertoires in COVID-19. Profiling relied on immunoSEQ multiplex PCR, and the TCRdb table lists in-frame clones only, not all of them. This sample has fewer than 500,000 clones, with roughly 80% found just once. The sample taken for sequencing was peripheral blood. The receptors derive from a human donor with acute or convalescent COVID-19. The donor label of this sample is uncertain.

This clone was observed once. V gene TRBV7-9 combines with J gene TRBJ1-1; 10 positions agree with TRBD1. Trimming cost V 5 bases and J 6 bases; bases outside gene matches: 6. Germline V lookup: CDR1 SEHNR, CDR2 FQNEAQ (reference sequence). The CDR3 has 14 amino acids. CDR3 coding DNA: TGTGCCAGCAGCCCGGGACAGGGGACGGCTGAAGCTTTCTTT. Amino acid sequence: CASSPGQGTAEAFF.

This chain uses TRBV28 with TRBJ2-1; 10 nucleotides align to TRBD1. The germline CDR1 and CDR2 sequences are MDHEN and SYDVKM. This CDR3 spans 14 amino acids. The CDR3 loop reads CVSCRTGGYNEQFF. CDR3 coding DNA: TGTGTATCTTGTAGGACAGGGGGCTACAATGAGCAGTTCTTC.

This clone appeared once. CDR3 sequence reads: CARGDGDYEQYF. The CDR3 nucleotides are TGTGCCAGGGGCGACGGTGACTACGAGCAGTACTTC. The rearrangement uses TRBV4-2 and TRBJ2-7; D uncertain. The ends were cut back, 9 bases at V and 3 bases at J, with 12 bases in the middle. CDR1 LGHNA and CDR2 YNFKEQ come from the germline V gene. The CDR3 contains 12 residues.

The rearrangement joins TRBV5-1 to TRBJ1-2; TRBD1 matches at 7 bases. The trim removed 1 base at V and 7 bases at J, leaving 10 bases unmatched. CDR3 size: 15 residues. Germline V gene data show CDR1 as SGHRS and CDR2 as YFSETQ. This CDR3 reads CASSLSGRGSGGYTF. DNA for the CDR3: TGCGCCAGCAGCTTGTCCGGCAGGGGGTCGGGTGGCTACACCTTC.

This clone has only one observation. The CDR3 loop is CASSFRDSGEKLFF. Here the CDR3 DNA reads TGCGCCAGCAGCTTCCGGGATTCAGGTGAAAAACTGTTTTTT. J is TRBJ1-4 and V is TRBV5-1; D remains ambiguous. In germline, CDR1 is SGHRS, CDR2 YFSETQ. Trimming stripped 2 bases from V and 7 bases from J, with 12 bases between. CDR3 length equals 14 residues.

V gene TRBV14 combines with J gene TRBJ2-3; no reliable D call. The CDR3 runs to 14 residues. The ends were cut back, 1 base at V and 6 bases at J, with 11 bases in the middle. Germline CDR1 is SGHDN and CDR2 is FVKESK. In DNA form, the CDR3 reads TGTGCCAGCAGCCAAGCGATAACTTTCGATACGCAGTATTTT. Its protein product is CASSQAITFDTQYF.

The chain recombines TRBV14 with TRBJ1-2; 8 nucleotides line up with TRBD1. The germline CDR1 and CDR2 sequences are SGHDN and FVKESK. The CDR3 length is 14 residues. V lost 2 bases to trimming and J lost 8 bases; unmatched junction nucleotides: 7. The chain's CDR3 is CASSQSLQGAGYTF. CDR3 coding DNA: TGTGCCAGCAGCCAATCGTTGCAGGGGGCCGGCTACACCTTC.

This clone has just a few counts. The rearrangement joins TRBV5-4 to TRBJ2-1; 9 bases map to TRBD2. This CDR3 spans 18 amino acids. Germline V gene lookup returns CDR1 SGHNT and CDR2 YYREEE (reference sequence). Trimming took 0 bases from V and 4 from J; bases not matched to a gene: 11. The CDR3 region is CASSLGGSSGGRYNEQFF. The CDR3 DNA sequence: TGTGCCAGCAGCTTGGGTGGGTCAAGCGGGGGGCGTTACAATGAGCAGTTCTTC.

The V gene is TRBV2, the J gene TRBJ2-6, with no clear D. The V gene lost 4 bases and the J gene lost 0 bases, with 13 bases spanning the gap. The CDR3 consists of 17 residues. The germline gives CDR1 SNHLY, CDR2 FYNNEI. CDR3: CASSAQTIYSGANVLTF. CDR3 in DNA: TGTGCCAGCAGTGCACAGACCATATACTCTGGGGCCAACGTCCTGACTTTC.

The chain employs TRBV5-1 and TRBJ1-2; D not resolved. CDR3 length: 13 residues. The V gene lost 4 bases and the J gene lost 4 bases, with 11 bases spanning the gap. The germline gives CDR1 SGHRS, CDR2 YFSETQ. Here the CDR3 reads CASSPTPSYGYTF. CDR3 nucleotides: TGCGCCAGCAGCCCGACACCCTCCTATGGCTACACCTTC.

The chain has TRBV7-9 and TRBJ1-1; D may be TRBD1 (6 bases). This CDR3 region has 14 residues. V was clipped by 4 bases and J by 8 bases, with 17 bases between them. Germline CDR1 and CDR2: SEHNR and FQNEAQ (reference sequence). The CDR3 reads CASSSTGRVMEAFF. The CDR3 bases are TGTGCCAGCAGCTCTACAGGGAGAGTCATGGAAGCTTTCTTT.

The J gene is TRBJ2-7, the V gene TRBV4-1; maybe TRBD1 (6 bases). Between the trimmed V and J ends, which lost 2 bases and 2 bases, there was a span of 16 bases. Germline CDR1 reads MGHRA; CDR2 reads YSYEKL. The CDR3 has 16 residues. DNA for the CDR3: TGCGCCAGCAGCCAAAATCCGAGACAGGTCGCCTACGAGCAGTACTTC. It specifies CASSQNPRQVAYEQYF.

The rearrangement uses TRBV12-3 or TRBV12-4 and TRBJ2-7, with D uncertain. The V and J ends lost 5 bases and 6 bases respectively, with 8 bases between them. This CDR3 region has 11 residues. The chain's CDR3 is CASSEIGEQYF. In nucleotides, the CDR3 is TGTGCCAGCAGTGAAATCGGCGAGCAGTACTTC.

This clone was seen more than once but under ten times. This chain uses TRBV30 with TRBJ2-7, with TRBD2 as a possible D gene (6 bases). Trimming took off 3 bases at V and 2 bases at J, with 14 bases between the two ends. Germline V gives CDR1 GTSNPN, CDR2 SVGIG (reference sequence). The CDR3 is made up of 14 amino acids. CDR3 sequence (DNA): TGTGCCTGGAGGTGGGCGGGACCTCCCTACGAGCAGTACTTC. Translation: CAWRWAGPPYEQYF.